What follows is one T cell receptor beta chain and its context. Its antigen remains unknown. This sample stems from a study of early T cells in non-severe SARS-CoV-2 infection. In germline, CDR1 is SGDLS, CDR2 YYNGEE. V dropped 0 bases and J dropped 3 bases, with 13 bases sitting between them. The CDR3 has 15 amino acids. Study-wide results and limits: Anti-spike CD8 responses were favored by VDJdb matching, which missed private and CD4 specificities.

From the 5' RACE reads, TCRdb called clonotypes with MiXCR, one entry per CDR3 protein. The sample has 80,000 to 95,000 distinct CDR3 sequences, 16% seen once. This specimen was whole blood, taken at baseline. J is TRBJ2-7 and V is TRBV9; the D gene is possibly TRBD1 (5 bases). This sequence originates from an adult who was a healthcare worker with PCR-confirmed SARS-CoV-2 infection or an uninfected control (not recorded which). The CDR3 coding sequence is TGTGCCAGCAGCGTAGCTGTCGACAGCTTCTACGAGCAGTACTTC. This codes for CASSVAVDSFYEQYF.